This T cell receptor beta chain derives from a study of cytomegalovirus exposure and HLA in healthy donors. At the level of the study: Out of 170 million or so T cells, an earlier analysis found about 100 million unique TCR beta sequences in total. Study conclusions and caveats: Previous analysis showed most TCR beta V segments were productive about 90% or about 30% of the time. Later on, a genetic analysis was performed. It linked a missense variant in DCLRE1C with V- and J-gene trimming of TCR beta. A later analysis appeared to link common viral pathogens to several of the most significant clusters.

In the PCR, 60 Vbeta and 13 Jbeta primers were used. Sequenced by immunoSEQ multiplex PCR; TCRdb stores in-frame clones only, minus some. The sample has roughly 180,000 clones, roughly 75% seen once; the top ten hold around 7.7%. There are a few counts of this clone. Its specificity is unknown. One junction end disagrees with the germline gene, perhaps due to a read error. Sequencing was carried out using PBMCs. The source of this sequence is a middle-aged woman in good health and CMV-seropositive.

CDR3 nucleotides: TGTTCCAGCAGCGTCCTTTGGACAGGGAGCACAGATACGCAGTATTTT. It specifies CSSSVLWTGSTDTQYF. The V and J genes are TRBV7-9 and TRBJ2-3; TRBD1 matches at 8 bases. Germline lookup yields CDR1 SEHNR and CDR2 FQNEAQ (reference sequence). The CDR3 covers 16 residues. The full variable domain, completed using reference TRBV7-9 and TRBJ2-3, is DTGVSQNPRHKITKRGQNVTFRCDPISEHNRLYWYRQTLGQGPEFLTYFQNEAQLEKSRLLSDRFSAERPKGSFSTLEIQRTEQGDSAMYLCSSSVLWTGSTDTQYFGPGTRLTVL.